This T cell receptor beta chain comes out of a study of blood T cell repertoires in COVID-19. Across the study: Sources were T cells, B-cell-depleted T cells, or PBMCs; the material itself was cDNA or gDNA.

Each participant's cohort was designated according to participant-reported clinical history. What the recovered Cohort 3 donors had was two negative PCRs, clearance, or symptom resolution. The germline V gene encodes CDR1 SGHKS and CDR2 YYEKEE (reference sequence). The CDR3 consists of 13 residues. J was trimmed by 6 bases and V by 4 bases; bases with no gene match: 4. Profiling relied on immunoSEQ multiplex PCR, and the TCRdb table lists in-frame clones only, not all of them. The sample yields fewer than 150,000 clones, roughly 87% seen once. The sequenced sample was PBMCs or T cells enriched from blood (not recorded which). The rearrangement links TRBV5-5 to TRBJ1-2; 9 nucleotides agree with TRBD1. This receptor was obtained from a man aged 25 to 40 who had recovered from COVID-19. CDR3 protein: CASSRDRDDGYTF. DNA of the CDR3: TGTGCCAGCAGCCGGGACAGGGACGATGGCTACACCTTC. Full variable domain (missing parts from reference TRBV5-5 and TRBJ1-2): DAGVTQSPTHLIKTRGQQVTLRCSPISGHKSVSWYQQVLGQGPQFIFQYYEKEERGRGNFPDRFSARQFPNYSSELNVNALLLGDSALYLCASSRDRDDGYTFGSGTRLTVV.